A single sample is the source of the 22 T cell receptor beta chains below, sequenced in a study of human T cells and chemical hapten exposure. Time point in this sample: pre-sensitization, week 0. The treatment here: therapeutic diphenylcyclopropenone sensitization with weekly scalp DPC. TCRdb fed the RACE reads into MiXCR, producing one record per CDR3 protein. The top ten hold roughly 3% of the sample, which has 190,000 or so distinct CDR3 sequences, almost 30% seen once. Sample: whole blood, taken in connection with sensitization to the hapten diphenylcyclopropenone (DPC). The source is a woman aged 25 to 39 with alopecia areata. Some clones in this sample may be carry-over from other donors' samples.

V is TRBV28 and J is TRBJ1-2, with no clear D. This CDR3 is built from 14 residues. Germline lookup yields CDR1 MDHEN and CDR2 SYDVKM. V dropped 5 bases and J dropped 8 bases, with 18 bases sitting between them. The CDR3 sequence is CASSPPNLKRGYTF. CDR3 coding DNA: TGTGCCAGCAGTCCCCCGAACCTTAAAAGGGGCTACACCTTC.

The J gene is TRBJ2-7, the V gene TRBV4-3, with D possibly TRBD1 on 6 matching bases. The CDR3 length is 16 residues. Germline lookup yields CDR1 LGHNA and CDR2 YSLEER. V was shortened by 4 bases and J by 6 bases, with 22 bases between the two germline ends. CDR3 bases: TGCGCCAGCAGCCGGGTCGTGTCAGGGGCCGTCGGCGAGCAGTACTTC. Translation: CASSRVVSGAVGEQYF.

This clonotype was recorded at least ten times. CDR3 amino acids: CASSRTGLAGELFF. The CDR3 nucleotides are TGTGCCAGCAGCCGGACAGGGTTAGCCGGGGAGCTGTTTTTT. The chain links TRBV27 to TRBJ2-2, with 8 bases matching TRBD1. Germline assignment: CDR1 MNHEY and CDR2 SMNVEV (reference sequence). V shed 6 bases and J 6 bases; nucleotides not matched to a gene: 6. There are 14 residues in the CDR3.

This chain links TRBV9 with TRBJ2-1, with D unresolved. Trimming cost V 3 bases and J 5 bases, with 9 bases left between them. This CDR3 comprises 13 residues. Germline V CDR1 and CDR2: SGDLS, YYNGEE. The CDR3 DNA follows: TGTGCCAGCAGCGCTGACCCACACAATGAGCAGTTCTTC. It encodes CASSADPHNEQFF.

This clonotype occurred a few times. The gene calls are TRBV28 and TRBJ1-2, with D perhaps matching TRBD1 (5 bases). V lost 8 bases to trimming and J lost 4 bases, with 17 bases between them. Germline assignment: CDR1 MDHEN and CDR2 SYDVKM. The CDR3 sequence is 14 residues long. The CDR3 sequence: CASLDSRRFYGYTF. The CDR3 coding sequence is TGTGCCAGCTTAGACAGCCGCCGATTCTATGGCTACACCTTC.

CDR3 protein: CASSQGAGMGTDTQYF. CDR3 nucleotides: TGCGCCAGCAGCCAAGGTGCAGGGATGGGAACAGATACGCAGTATTTT. The chain carries TRBV4-1 and TRBJ2-3; perhaps TRBD1 as D (5 bases). Trimming removed 1 base at V and 3 bases at J, with 14 bases between. CDR1 MGHRA and CDR2 YSYEKL come from the germline V gene. The CDR3 totals 16 residues.

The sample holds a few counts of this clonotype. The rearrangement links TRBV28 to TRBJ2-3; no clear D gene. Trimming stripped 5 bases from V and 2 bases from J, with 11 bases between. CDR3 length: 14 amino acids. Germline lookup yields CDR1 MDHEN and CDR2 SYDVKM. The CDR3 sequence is CASSPRWTTDTQYF. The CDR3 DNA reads TGTGCCAGCAGTCCGCGCTGGACCACAGATACGCAGTATTTT.

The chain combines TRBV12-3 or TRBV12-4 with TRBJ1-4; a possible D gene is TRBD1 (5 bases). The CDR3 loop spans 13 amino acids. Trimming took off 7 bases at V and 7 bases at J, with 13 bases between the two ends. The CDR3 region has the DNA TGTGCCAGCAACCCGGCGGGGGGTGAAAAACTGTTTTTT. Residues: CASNPAGGEKLFF.

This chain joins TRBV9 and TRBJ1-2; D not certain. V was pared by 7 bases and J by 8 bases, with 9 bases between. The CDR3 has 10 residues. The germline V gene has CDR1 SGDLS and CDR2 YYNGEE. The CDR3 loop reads CASPLAGYTF. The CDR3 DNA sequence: TGTGCCAGCCCACTGGCCGGCTACACCTTC.

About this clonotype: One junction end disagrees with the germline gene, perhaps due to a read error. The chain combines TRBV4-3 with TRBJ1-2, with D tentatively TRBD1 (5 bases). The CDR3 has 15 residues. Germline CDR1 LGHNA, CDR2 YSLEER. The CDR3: CTSSQGASGDYGYTF. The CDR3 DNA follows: TGCACCAGCAGCCAAGGGGCCTCAGGTGACTATGGCTACACCTTC.

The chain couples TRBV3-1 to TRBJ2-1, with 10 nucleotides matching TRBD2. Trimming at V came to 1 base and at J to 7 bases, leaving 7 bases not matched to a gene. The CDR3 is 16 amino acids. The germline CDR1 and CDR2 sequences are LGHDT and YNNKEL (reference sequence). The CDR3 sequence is CASSQVSGRARNEQFF. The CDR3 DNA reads TGTGCCAGCAGCCAAGTAAGCGGGAGGGCAAGGAATGAGCAGTTCTTC.

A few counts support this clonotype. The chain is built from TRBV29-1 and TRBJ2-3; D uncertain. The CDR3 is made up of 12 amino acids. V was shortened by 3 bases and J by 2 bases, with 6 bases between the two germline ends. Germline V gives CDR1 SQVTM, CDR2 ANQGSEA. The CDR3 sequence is CSVERDTDTQYF. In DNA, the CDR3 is TGCAGCGTTGAGCGAGACACAGATACGCAGTATTTT.

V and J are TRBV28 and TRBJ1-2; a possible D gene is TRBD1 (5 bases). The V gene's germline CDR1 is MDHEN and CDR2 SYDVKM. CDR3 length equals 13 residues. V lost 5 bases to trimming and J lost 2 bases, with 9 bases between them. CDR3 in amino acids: CASSRAGNYGYTF. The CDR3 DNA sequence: TGTGCCAGCAGTCGAGCAGGGAACTATGGCTACACCTTC.

CDR3 loop: CATSQRGGTETQYF. The CDR3 coding sequence is TGTGCCACCAGCCAACGGGGGGGCACGGAGACCCAGTACTTC. This chain links TRBV15 with TRBJ2-5; TRBD2 aligns across 8 bases. From germline, CDR1 is LNHNV and CDR2 YYDKDF (reference sequence). CDR3 length: 14 amino acids. Trimming took 5 bases from V and 5 from J; bases not matched to a gene: 7.

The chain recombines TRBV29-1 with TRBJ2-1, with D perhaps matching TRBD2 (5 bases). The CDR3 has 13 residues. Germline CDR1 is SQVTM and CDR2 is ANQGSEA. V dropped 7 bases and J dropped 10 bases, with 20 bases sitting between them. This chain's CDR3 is CSGRPILGSEQFF. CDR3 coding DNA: TGCAGCGGCCGCCCGATACTAGGATCGGAGCAGTTCTTC.

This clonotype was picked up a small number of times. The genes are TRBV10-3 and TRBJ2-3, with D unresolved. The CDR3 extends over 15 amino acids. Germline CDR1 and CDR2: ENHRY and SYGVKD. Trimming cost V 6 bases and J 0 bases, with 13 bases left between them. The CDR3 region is CAISEHTLSTDTQYF. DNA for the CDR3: TGTGCCATCAGCGAGCACACACTTAGCACAGATACGCAGTATTTT.

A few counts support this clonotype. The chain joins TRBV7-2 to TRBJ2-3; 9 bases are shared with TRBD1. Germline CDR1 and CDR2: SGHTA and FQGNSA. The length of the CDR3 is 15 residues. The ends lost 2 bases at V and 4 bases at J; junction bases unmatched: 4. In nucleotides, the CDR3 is TGTGCCAGCAGCTTAATGGGACAGGGCCCAGATACGCAGTATTTT. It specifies CASSLMGQGPDTQYF.

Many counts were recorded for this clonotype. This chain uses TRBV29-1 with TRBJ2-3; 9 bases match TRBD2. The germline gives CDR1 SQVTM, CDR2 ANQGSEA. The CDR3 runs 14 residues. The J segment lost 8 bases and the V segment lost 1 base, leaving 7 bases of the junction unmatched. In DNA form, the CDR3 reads TGCAGCGTTGAAGCGGGAGCGGGAGGCGGTACGCAGTATTTT. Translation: CSVEAGAGGGTQYF.

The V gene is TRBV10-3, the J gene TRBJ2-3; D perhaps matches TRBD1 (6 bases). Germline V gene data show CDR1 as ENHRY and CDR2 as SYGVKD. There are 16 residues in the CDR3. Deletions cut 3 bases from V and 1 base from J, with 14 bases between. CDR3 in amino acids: CAISDWQGIGTDTQYF. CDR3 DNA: TGTGCCATCAGTGATTGGCAGGGGATCGGCACAGATACGCAGTATTTT.

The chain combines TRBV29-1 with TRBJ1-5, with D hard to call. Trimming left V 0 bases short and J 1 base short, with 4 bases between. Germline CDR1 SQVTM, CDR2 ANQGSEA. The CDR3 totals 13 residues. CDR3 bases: TGCAGCGTTGAAGACAGGAGCAATCAGCCCCAGCATTTT. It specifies CSVEDRSNQPQHF.

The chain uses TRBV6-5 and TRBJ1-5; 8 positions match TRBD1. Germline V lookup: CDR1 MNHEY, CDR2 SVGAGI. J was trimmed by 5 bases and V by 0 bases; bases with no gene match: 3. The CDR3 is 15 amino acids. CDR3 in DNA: TGTGCCAGCAGTTACTCCACGACAGGGGATCAGCCCCAGCATTTT. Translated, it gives CASSYSTTGDQPQHF.

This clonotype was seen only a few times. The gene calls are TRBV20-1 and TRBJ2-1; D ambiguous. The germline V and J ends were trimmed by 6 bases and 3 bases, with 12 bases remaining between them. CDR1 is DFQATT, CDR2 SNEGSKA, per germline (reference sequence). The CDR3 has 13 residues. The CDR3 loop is CSASRGGYNEQFF. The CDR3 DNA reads TGCAGTGCCAGCCGCGGCGGCTACAATGAGCAGTTCTTC.